The 30 T cell receptor beta chains in this list originate from one sample, sequenced in a study of shared clonotypes between healthy human individuals. Assay: immunoSEQ multiplex PCR; the TCRdb copy retains only in-frame clones and omits some. The top ten hold about 1.5% of the sample, which has around 1 million clones, over 60% seen once. The specimen sequenced was memory CD4+ T cells sorted from blood. Documented subset: CD45RA-negative fraction. All receptors come from a man between 18 and 29 years old in good health.

This chain connects TRBV7-9 to TRBJ1-1; possibly TRBD1 for D (5 bases). V lost 5 bases and J 11 bases, leaving 15 bases between the germline ends. CDR3 length equals 12 residues. The V gene's germline CDR1 is SEHNR and CDR2 FQNEAQ (reference sequence). CDR3 coding DNA: TGTGCCAGCAGCCAAGACAGCTGGGAGGCTTTCTTT. As protein: CASSQDSWEAFF.

The CDR3 sequence is CSVSRTNTGELFF. CDR3 nucleotide sequence: TGCAGCGTATCCAGGACGAACACCGGGGAGCTGTTTTTT. V is TRBV29-1 and J is TRBJ2-2; D unclear. V was cut by 6 bases and J by 0 bases, with 8 bases left in between. The germline gives CDR1 SQVTM, CDR2 ANQGSEA. This CDR3 is 13 amino acids long.

This chain links TRBV5-4 with TRBJ1-1, with 10 positions matching TRBD1. Losses at the gene ends were 5 bases for V and 1 base for J; bases not matched to a gene: 8. Per germline, CDR1 SGHNT and CDR2 YYREEE (reference sequence). The CDR3 totals 16 residues. The CDR3 DNA sequence: TGTGCCAGCAGTCCGACAGGGGGCGGGGGGAACACTGAAGCTTTCTTT. Its protein is CASSPTGGGGNTEAFF.

This chain links TRBV28 with TRBJ1-6; D gene uncertain. Looked up from germline, CDR1 is MDHEN and CDR2 is SYDVKM. Trimming pared 7 bases from V and 6 bases from J, leaving 16 bases between. The CDR3 loop spans 15 amino acids. CDR3: CASTKGQVGNSPLHF. The CDR3, as DNA: TGTGCCAGCACTAAAGGCCAGGTCGGTAATTCACCCCTCCACTTT.

The chain is built from TRBV19 and TRBJ1-4; 8 nucleotides match TRBD1. The CDR3 length is 18 residues. The J segment lost 5 bases and the V segment lost 5 bases, leaving 16 bases of the junction unmatched. Germline V lookup: CDR1 LNHDA, CDR2 SQIVND (reference sequence). CDR3 loop: CASSLSPHPGQVNEKLFF. The CDR3 nucleotides are TGTGCCAGTAGTCTGTCACCCCATCCGGGACAGGTAAATGAAAAACTGTTTTTT.

The chain has TRBV7-6 and TRBJ1-1; weak D call: TRBD1 (5 bases). The germline V gene has CDR1 SGHVS and CDR2 FNYEAQ. This CDR3 has 14 amino acids. V was trimmed by 2 bases and J by 0 bases, leaving 7 bases between them. In DNA, the CDR3 is TGTGCCAGCAGCTTAACGGGGGTGAACACTGAAGCTTTCTTT. Translated, it gives CASSLTGVNTEAFF.

The V gene is TRBV19, the J gene TRBJ1-5, with TRBD1 matching over 7 bases. The CDR3 runs to 14 residues. Per the germline V gene, CDR1 is LNHDA and CDR2 is SQIVND (reference sequence). V shed 5 bases, J shed 3 bases, and the junction held 4 bases outside the gene matches. DNA for the CDR3: TGTGCCAGTAGTGCGACAGGGAACAATCAGCCCCAGCATTTT. Translated, it gives CASSATGNNQPQHF.

The chain is built from TRBV4-3 and TRBJ2-7, with D maybe TRBD2 (5 bases). Germline V gene lookup returns CDR1 LGHNA and CDR2 YSLEER. CDR3 length: 19 residues. Trimming cost V 6 bases and J 7 bases, with 34 bases left between them. The CDR3: CASSLKLYPEGAPSREQYF. In nucleotides, the CDR3 is TGCGCCAGCAGTCTGAAACTTTACCCAGAGGGAGCTCCCTCTCGGGAGCAGTACTTC.

This clone appeared once. The V gene is TRBV30, the J gene TRBJ1-2; weak D call: TRBD1 (5 bases). The CDR3 totals 16 residues. The V gene's germline CDR1 is GTSNPN and CDR2 SVGIG (reference sequence). Trimming removed 2 bases from V and 5 bases from J, with 21 bases in between. The CDR3 reads CAWSPPGRAKGYGYTF. For the CDR3, the DNA is TGTGCCTGGAGTCCCCCAGGCAGGGCCAAGGGGTATGGCTACACCTTC.

CDR3 region: CASSLAWNSGNTIYF. The CDR3 DNA reads TGTGCCAGCAGCTTGGCGTGGAACTCTGGAAACACCATATATTTT. The chain uses TRBV5-6 and TRBJ1-3; D gene ambiguous. The CDR3 extends over 15 amino acids. Germline V CDR1 and CDR2: SGHDT, YYEEEE. With 0 bases removed from V and 0 bases from J, the gap between germline ends came to 7 bases.

The chain carries TRBV2 and TRBJ2-4, with TRBD2 identical over 7 bases. The CDR3 is 14 amino acids. Per germline, CDR1 SNHLY and CDR2 FYNNEI. V was clipped by 3 bases and J by 5 bases; unmatched bases: 4. The CDR3 nucleotides read TGTGCCAGCAGTGAGCAGGGAGGGGAAAACATTCAGTACTTC. Protein: CASSEQGGENIQYF.

This chain links TRBV11-3 with TRBJ2-1; D gene uncertain. The V end lost 0 bases, the J end lost 10 bases, and 10 bases lay between the germline ends. The CDR3 is made up of 13 amino acids. Germline CDR1 SGHNT, CDR2 YENEEA. CDR3 region: CASSLDVGREQFF. The DNA for the CDR3 is TGTGCCAGCAGCTTAGATGTGGGAAGAGAGCAGTTCTTC.

The V and J genes are TRBV11-2 and TRBJ2-5; D is undetermined. CDR3 size: 15 residues. V lost 5 bases and J 0 bases, leaving 13 bases between the germline ends. Germline V lookup: CDR1 SGHAT, CDR2 FQNNGV. DNA of the CDR3: TGTGCCAGCAGCCCAATGGGAAATAACCAAGAGACCCAGTACTTC. Translating it yields CASSPMGNNQETQYF.

With regard to this clone: The sample holds other DNA sequences that translate to the same CDR3. The J gene is TRBJ2-5, the V gene TRBV7-9; D gene ambiguous. V was trimmed by 1 base and J by 5 bases, leaving 8 bases between them. The CDR3 covers 13 residues. Germline values: CDR1 SEHNR, CDR2 FQNEAQ (reference sequence). The CDR3 DNA sequence: TGTGCCAGCAGCTTAGGGGCGTGGGAGACCCAGTACTTC. Encoded protein: CASSLGAWETQYF.

This clone was counted many times. The rearrangement links TRBV2 to TRBJ2-1; unclear D gene. CDR1 is SNHLY and CDR2 is FYNNEI in the germline V gene. The germline V and J ends were trimmed by 6 bases and 6 bases, with 12 bases remaining between them. The CDR3 consists of 13 residues. The CDR3 bases are TGTGCCAGCAGCCCATCCCTCCTCAATGAGCAGTTCTTC. Its protein is CASSPSLLNEQFF. The whole variable domain, filled in from reference TRBV2 and TRBJ2-1, reads EPEVTQTPSHQVTQMGQEVILRCVPISNHLYFYWYRQILGQKVEFLVSFYNNEISEKSEIFDDQFSVERPDGSNFTLKIRSTKLEDSAMYFCASSPSLLNEQFFGPGTRLTVL.

This clone was observed a few times. This sequence joins TRBV7-2 and TRBJ2-7; 8 positions agree with TRBD2. The CDR3 loop spans 18 amino acids. Germline values: CDR1 SGHTA, CDR2 FQGNSA. V dropped 5 bases and J dropped 0; count of bases not matched to a gene: 15. CDR3 protein: CASSHSSGPGGSSYEQYF. The CDR3 DNA follows: TGTGCCAGCAGCCATTCCTCTGGTCCGGGAGGGAGCTCCTACGAGCAGTACTTC.

Written as DNA, the CDR3 is TGTGCCAGCAGTGATAGCGGCCTCTACAATGAGCAGTTCTTC. Translating gives CASSDSGLYNEQFF. This sequence joins TRBV25-1 and TRBJ2-1, with TRBD2 as a possible D gene (6 bases). CDR1 and CDR2 from the germline V gene are MGHDK and SYGVNS. Trimming removed 3 bases at V and 3 bases at J, with 9 bases between. The CDR3 has 14 amino acids.

This rearrangement joins TRBV7-2 to TRBJ1-4; no reliable D call. Trimming took off 4 bases at V and 5 bases at J, with 11 bases between the two ends. Germline lookup yields CDR1 SGHTA and CDR2 FQGNSA. The CDR3 covers 14 residues. The CDR3: CASSSNSGNEKLFF. The CDR3, as DNA: TGTGCCAGCAGCTCGAACAGCGGAAATGAAAAACTGTTTTTT.

The CDR3, as DNA: TGCGCCAGCAGCTTGGGAGCGGGAGGGCCAAGCAATGAGCAGTTCTTC. It is translated as CASSLGAGGPSNEQFF. The gene calls are TRBV5-1 and TRBJ2-1, with 10 bases aligning to TRBD2. CDR3 length: 16 amino acids. Germline V gives CDR1 SGHRS, CDR2 YFSETQ. Trimming at V came to 0 bases and at J to 6 bases, leaving 6 bases not matched to a gene.

This chain joins TRBV7-2 and TRBJ2-3, with 9 positions matching TRBD1. Per the germline V gene, CDR1 is SGHTA and CDR2 is FQGNSA. CDR3 size: 15 residues. The J segment lost 2 bases and the V segment lost 8 bases, leaving 8 bases of the junction unmatched. CDR3 bases: TGTGCCAGCGCCCCAACAGGGGGCGTCACAGATACGCAGTATTTT. Encoded protein: CASAPTGGVTDTQYF.

The J gene is TRBJ2-3, the V gene TRBV15; possibly TRBD2 for D (6 bases). There are 15 residues in the CDR3. The V end was cut by 1 base, the J end by 2 bases, with 10 bases between. Per germline, CDR1 LNHNV and CDR2 YYDKDF (reference sequence). The CDR3 nucleotides are TGTGCCACCAGCAGAGGACTAGATCCCACAGATACGCAGTATTTT. Its protein is CATSRGLDPTDTQYF.

The rearrangement joins TRBV7-2 to TRBJ2-5; a possible D gene is TRBD1 (6 bases). This CDR3 region has 14 residues. Trimming cost V 5 bases and J 2 bases, with 12 bases left between them. Per the germline V gene, CDR1 is SGHTA and CDR2 is FQGNSA. This CDR3 reads CASSRDRWQETQYF. DNA for the CDR3: TGTGCCAGCAGCCGAGACAGGTGGCAAGAGACCCAGTACTTC.

This clone occurred a few times. CDR3 sequence reads: CASSPLSGMMNEQFF. In DNA form, the CDR3 reads TGTGCCAGCTCACCGCTAAGCGGGATGATGAATGAGCAGTTCTTC. The chain links TRBV18 to TRBJ2-1; 7 nucleotides align to TRBD2. The trim removed 3 bases at V and 7 bases at J, leaving 9 bases unmatched. The CDR3 runs to 15 residues. In germline, CDR1 is KGHSH, CDR2 LQKENI. The variable domain in full, completed from reference TRBV18 and TRBJ2-1, reads NAGVMQNPRHLVRRRGQEARLRCSPMKGHSHVYWYRQLPEEGLKFMVYLQKENIIDESGMPKERFSAEFPKEGPSILRIQQVVRGDSAAYFCASSPLSGMMNEQFFGPGTRLTVL.

The chain couples TRBV27 to TRBJ2-7; TRBD2 matches 7 bases. V lost 3 bases, J lost 2 bases, and 1 base stayed unmatched. The CDR3 spans 13 residues. CDR1 and CDR2 from the germline V gene are MNHEY and SMNVEV (reference sequence). As DNA, the CDR3 is TGTGCCAGCAGTTTCGCGGGGGCCTACGAGCAGTACTTC. Residues: CASSFAGAYEQYF.

This chain uses TRBV9 with TRBJ1-3; 8 positions match TRBD1. The CDR3 runs 15 residues. V lost 4 bases and J lost 3; bases outside the gene matches: 6. From germline, CDR1 is SGDLS and CDR2 YYNGEE. The CDR3 protein is CASSTQGASGNTIYF. The CDR3, as DNA: TGTGCCAGCAGCACCCAGGGGGCGAGTGGAAACACCATATATTTT.

This clone was recorded a few times. The J gene is TRBJ2-1, the V gene TRBV18; perhaps TRBD2 as D (5 bases). The CDR3 extends over 15 amino acids. Germline values: CDR1 KGHSH, CDR2 LQKENI. The V end lost 1 base, the J end lost 9 bases, and 16 bases lay between the germline ends. CDR3 DNA sequence: TGTGCCAGCTCACCACAACTAGATGGGCAATCTGAGCAGTTCTTC. Translating gives CASSPQLDGQSEQFF.

This chain uses TRBV18 with TRBJ2-5; D gene ambiguous. V dropped 10 bases and J dropped 0 bases, with 12 bases sitting between them. Germline V CDR1 and CDR2: KGHSH, LQKENI. CDR3 length: 13 residues. CDR3 nucleotides: TGTGCCACCTCCGCGTCGTACCAAGAGACCCAGTACTTC. Its translation: CATSASYQETQYF.

J is TRBJ1-2 and V is TRBV11-2, with 12 bases identical to TRBD1. This CDR3 has 16 residues. The germline gives CDR1 SGHAT, CDR2 FQNNGV. Trimming cost V 1 base and J 5 bases; bases outside gene matches: 5. The CDR3 DNA is TGTGCCAGCAGCTTAGCGGGACAGGGGGCGAAGTATGGCTACACCTTC. Protein sequence: CASSLAGQGAKYGYTF.

This chain links TRBV2 with TRBJ2-5; D remains unclear. V was pared by 5 bases and J by 0 bases, with 10 bases between. The CDR3 has 14 residues. Germline V CDR1 and CDR2: SNHLY, FYNNEI. CDR3 coding DNA: TGTGCCAGCAGTCCCAACGGACACCAAGAGACCCAGTACTTC. As protein: CASSPNGHQETQYF.

The genes are TRBV28 and TRBJ2-7; the D gene is possibly TRBD1 (6 bases). CDR3 length equals 15 residues. Germline CDR1 MDHEN, CDR2 SYDVKM. V lost 8 bases and J lost 6, with 23 bases in between. CDR3 nucleotide sequence: TGTGCCAGCTCCTCCGCCCAAGGGGGTTTGGGCGAGCAGTACTTC. The encoded protein is CASSSAQGGLGEQYF.